Following are 30 T cell receptor beta chains from one sample sequenced in a study of cytomegalovirus exposure and HLA in healthy donors. It was with 60 Vbeta and 13 Jbeta primers that the PCR ran. Repertoires were generated with immunoSEQ multiplex PCR, while TCRdb's copy carries only in-frame clones and drops some. The table records around 140,000 clones, 75% to 90% of them present only once. Sequenced input: PBMCs. The receptors derive from a woman under 40 in good health and CMV-seronegative.

The J gene is TRBJ1-5, the V gene TRBV28, with D possibly matching TRBD1 (6 bases). Germline lookup yields CDR1 MDHEN and CDR2 SYDVKM. V lost 4 bases, J lost 1 base, and 11 bases lay in between. The CDR3 covers 15 residues. The CDR3 spells CASSYSDRSNQPQHF. The CDR3 DNA sequence: TGTGCCAGCAGTTACTCGGACAGAAGCAATCAGCCCCAGCATTTT.

This rearrangement joins TRBV7-2 to TRBJ2-1, with 7 bases lining up with TRBD2. With V trimmed by 3 bases and J by 3 bases, 2 bases remained unmatched. CDR1 and CDR2 from the germline V gene are SGHTA and FQGNSA. This CDR3 has 14 residues. CDR3 sequence: CASSLAGVYNEQFF. The CDR3 DNA reads TGTGCCAGCAGCTTGGCGGGAGTCTACAATGAGCAGTTCTTC.

This chain connects TRBV19 to TRBJ1-5; D remains unclear. The CDR3 has 13 amino acids. V lost 5 bases to trimming and J lost 6 bases, with 11 bases between them. Germline V gives CDR1 LNHDA, CDR2 SQIVND (reference sequence). This CDR3 is CASSPGRGQPQHF. The CDR3 coding sequence is TGTGCCAGTAGTCCCGGTCGGGGTCAGCCCCAGCATTTT. Complete variable domain (other parts from reference TRBV19 and TRBJ1-5): DGGITQSPKYLFRKEGQNVTLSCEQNLNHDAMYWYRQDPGQGLRLIYYSQIVNDFQKGDIAEGYSVSREKKESFPLTVTSAQKNPTAFYLCASSPGRGQPQHFGDGTRLSIL.

To note about this clone: The junction departs from the called germline gene at one end, perhaps through a read error. This sequence joins TRBV7-9 and TRBJ2-7, with 8 positions matching TRBD1. Germline loops: CDR1 SEHNR, CDR2 FQNEAQ (reference sequence). CDR3 length equals 15 residues. The CDR3 region is CSSSLVTGDTYEQYF. CDR3 nucleotide sequence: TGTTCCAGCAGCTTAGTGACAGGGGATACCTACGAGCAGTACTTC. The variable domain in full, with the rest retrieved from reference TRBV7-9 and TRBJ2-7, is DTGVSQNPRHKITKRGQNVTFRCDPISEHNRLYWYRQTLGQGPEFLTYFQNEAQLEKSRLLSDRFSAERPKGSFSTLEIQRTEQGDSAMYLCSSSLVTGDTYEQYFGPGTRLTVT.

This clone occurred a few times. CDR3 loop: CASSPRTGEAFF. The CDR3 bases are TGTGCCAGCAGTCCCAGGACAGGGGAAGCTTTCTTT. The chain employs TRBV28 and TRBJ1-1; 8 bases agree with TRBD1. The V gene's germline CDR1 is MDHEN and CDR2 SYDVKM. This CDR3 comprises 12 residues. After removal of 5 bases from V and 8 bases from J, the junction contained 4 bases not matched to a gene.

This clone appeared a single time. The V and J genes are TRBV27 and TRBJ1-2, with 8 bases identical to TRBD1. The CDR3 consists of 14 residues. In germline, CDR1 is MNHEY, CDR2 SMNVEV (reference sequence). V lost 4 bases and J lost 5; bases outside the gene matches: 6. The CDR3, as DNA: TGTGCCAGCAGTTCCCGGACAGGGTCATATGGCTACACCTTC. It codes for CASSSRTGSYGYTF.

The chain combines TRBV30 with TRBJ1-5; D not certain. The CDR3 runs to 14 residues. V shed 2 bases and J shed 2 bases, with 10 bases lying between them. Germline V gene sequence: CDR1 GTSNPN, CDR2 SVGIG (reference sequence). In DNA, the CDR3 is TGTGCCTGGAGTCCGGGGATCGGCAATCAGCCCCAGCATTTT. Translated, it gives CAWSPGIGNQPQHF.

The chain joins TRBV7-2 to TRBJ2-7; 8 nucleotides match TRBD1. The germline V gene has CDR1 SGHTA and CDR2 FQGNSA. This CDR3 region has 16 residues. V was pared by 1 base and J by 6 bases, with 11 bases of the junction left unmatched. CDR3 DNA sequence: TGTGCCAGCAGCTTAGGGCAGGGGGCGCGGAGTACCGAGCAGTACTTC. This codes for CASSLGQGARSTEQYF.

The chain uses TRBV7-8 and TRBJ1-1, with a possible D match to TRBD1 (5 bases). Trimming cost V 5 bases and J 4 bases, with 14 bases left between them. Germline V gene lookup returns CDR1 SGHVS and CDR2 FQNEAQ. This CDR3 spans 14 amino acids. CDR3 coding DNA: TGTGCCAGCAGCCCTTCGGCGGGGGGCACTGAAGCTTTCTTT. The encoded protein is CASSPSAGGTEAFF.

J is TRBJ2-3 and V is TRBV7-3; weak D call: TRBD1 (5 bases). The CDR3 contains 14 residues. The V end lost 5 bases, the J end lost 1 base, and 10 bases lay between the germline ends. Per the germline V gene, CDR1 is SGHTA and CDR2 is FQGTGA. CDR3 coding DNA: TGTGCCAGCAGCCGGCAGGGTGGCACAGATACGCAGTATTTT. Translation gives CASSRQGGTDTQYF.

The gene calls are TRBV7-3 and TRBJ2-7; 8 nucleotides align to TRBD1. With V trimmed by 5 bases and J by 2 bases, 8 bases remained unmatched. The CDR3 loop spans 15 amino acids. Germline V CDR1 and CDR2: SGHTA, FQGTGA. The CDR3 region has the DNA TGTGCCAGCAGCCCAGACAGGGGTGAACCCTACGAGCAGTACTTC. Its protein product is CASSPDRGEPYEQYF.

The genes are TRBV7-8 and TRBJ1-1; TRBD1 is a possible D gene (6 bases). This CDR3 contains 12 residues. The germline V gene has CDR1 SGHVS and CDR2 FQNEAQ. The V end was cut by 6 bases, the J end by 11 bases, with 16 bases between. CDR3 protein: CASSLQGSGAFF. DNA of the CDR3: TGTGCCAGCAGTTTACAGGGTTCAGGGGCTTTCTTT.

The rearrangement links TRBV7-8 to TRBJ2-3; 11 nucleotides line up with TRBD1. V lost 3 bases and J lost 1; bases outside the gene matches: 9. Germline CDR1 reads SGHVS; CDR2 reads FQNEAQ. This CDR3 region has 18 residues. CDR3 sequence reads: CASSFGQGASTGTDTQYF. The DNA for the CDR3 is TGTGCCAGCAGCTTCGGACAGGGGGCTTCTACAGGCACAGATACGCAGTATTTT.

V gene TRBV4-1 combines with J gene TRBJ2-7; D gene ambiguous. This CDR3 region has 14 residues. Trimming took off 1 base at V and 1 base at J, with 8 bases between the two ends. The germline V gene encodes CDR1 MGHRA and CDR2 YSYEKL. In DNA, the CDR3 is TGCGCCAGCAGCCAAGTAACAGAATCCTACGAGCAGTACTTC. Amino acids: CASSQVTESYEQYF.

The rearrangement links TRBV12-5 to TRBJ2-3; D gene unclear. Germline V gene lookup returns CDR1 LGHNT and CDR2 FRNRAP. Trimming removed 1 base from V and 8 bases from J, with 7 bases in between. The CDR3 loop spans 12 amino acids. DNA for the CDR3: TGTGCTAGTGGTTTGGCTCGAGGTACGCAGTATTTT. Translating it yields CASGLARGTQYF.

The chain uses TRBV19 and TRBJ2-2; possibly TRBD2 for D (5 bases). The CDR3 contains 14 residues. CDR1 and CDR2 (germline): LNHDA, SQIVND (reference sequence). V was pared by 1 base and J by 3 bases, with 6 bases between. CDR3 DNA: TGTGCCAGTAGTATAGGCGGGCACACCGGGGAGCTGTTTTTT. This gives the protein CASSIGGHTGELFF.

This chain connects TRBV4-1 to TRBJ2-7, with D tentatively TRBD1 (6 bases). Trimming shortened V by 4 bases and J by 1 base, and 17 bases separated the two germline ends. The germline V gene encodes CDR1 MGHRA and CDR2 YSYEKL. The length of the CDR3 is 16 residues. Here the CDR3 reads CASSPTSGHRSYEQYF. CDR3 coding DNA: TGCGCCAGCAGCCCTACCTCGGGACACCGGTCCTACGAGCAGTACTTC.

The chain links TRBV2 to TRBJ2-2, with 8 bases identical to TRBD1. The V gene end was trimmed by 6 bases and the J gene end by 6 bases; junction bases not matched to a gene: 6. Germline CDR1 reads SNHLY; CDR2 reads FYNNEI. This CDR3 spans 14 amino acids. The CDR3 spells CASSAQGAPGELFF. The CDR3 DNA reads TGTGCCAGCAGCGCTCAGGGGGCCCCCGGGGAGCTGTTTTTT.

In this sample, this clone turned up a few times. The chain combines TRBV7-9 with TRBJ2-1, with 14 bases fitting TRBD2. Per the germline V gene, CDR1 is SEHNR and CDR2 is FQNEAQ (reference sequence). The CDR3 totals 17 residues. Trimming at V came to 0 bases and at J to 9 bases, leaving 7 bases not matched to a gene. CDR3 sequence: CASSLALTSGRASEQFF. CDR3 sequence (DNA): TGTGCCAGCAGCTTAGCTCTGACTAGCGGGAGGGCCTCTGAGCAGTTCTTC.

The J gene is TRBJ2-7, the V gene TRBV5-6; D is unclear. Trimming left V 1 base short and J 2 bases short, with 4 bases between. The CDR3 is made up of 12 amino acids. Per the germline V gene, CDR1 is SGHDT and CDR2 is YYEEEE. The CDR3 nucleotides read TGTGCCAGCAGCTTGCAGGCCTACGAGCAGTACTTC. Its translation is CASSLQAYEQYF.

The chain recombines TRBV15 with TRBJ2-3, with TRBD2 matching 8 bases. In germline, CDR1 is LNHNV, CDR2 YYDKDF (reference sequence). This CDR3 is built from 16 residues. Trimming at V came to 5 bases and at J to 0 bases, leaving 7 bases not matched to a gene. CDR3 coding DNA: TGTGCCACCAGCCCTTGCTTAGCGGGAAGCACAGATACGCAGTATTTT. It encodes CATSPCLAGSTDTQYF.

Regarding this clone: Other nucleotide sequences from this sample produce the same CDR3. The rearrangement links TRBV30 to TRBJ1-3; D is perhaps TRBD1 (6 bases). From germline, CDR1 is GTSNPN and CDR2 SVGIG (reference sequence). Between the trimmed V and J ends, which lost 2 bases and 1 base, there was a span of 9 bases. The CDR3 sequence is 14 residues long. The CDR3 loop is CAWSSGESGNTIYF. CDR3 sequence (DNA): TGTGCCTGGAGTTCAGGGGAATCTGGAAACACCATATATTTT.

The CDR3: CASGWAVTYEQYF. For the CDR3, the DNA is TGTGCCAGCGGGTGGGCCGTAACCTACGAGCAGTACTTC. The chain uses TRBV27 and TRBJ2-7; unclear D gene. Germline CDR1 MNHEY, CDR2 SMNVEV (reference sequence). The length of the CDR3 is 13 residues. V lost 8 bases and J 2 bases, leaving 13 bases between the germline ends.

The chain employs TRBV10-1 and TRBJ1-1; D is ambiguous. Trimming took off 3 bases at V and 5 bases at J, with 13 bases between the two ends. The CDR3 spans 14 residues. The germline CDR1 and CDR2 sequences are WNHNN and SYGVQD (reference sequence). CDR3 nucleotide sequence: TGCGCCAGCAGTGATGGAATGCGGAGGACTGAAGCTTTCTTT. The encoded protein is CASSDGMRRTEAFF.

The table lists this clone with a count of one. The J gene is TRBJ2-7, the V gene TRBV7-8; 9 positions agree with TRBD1. Trimming removed 1 base from V and 2 bases from J; junction bases left unmatched: 9. The CDR3 consists of 17 residues. The V gene's germline CDR1 is SGHVS and CDR2 FQNEAQ. The CDR3 region has the DNA TGTGCCAGCAGCTTAGGGGGAGGGGACAGGGATGCCTACGAGCAGTACTTC. Translating it yields CASSLGGGDRDAYEQYF.

The rearrangement links TRBV6-1 to TRBJ2-2; 8 bases agree with TRBD1. Germline V CDR1 and CDR2: MNHNS, SASEGT. The CDR3 sequence is 15 residues long. Trimming at V came to 3 bases and at J to 3 bases, leaving 3 bases not matched to a gene. The CDR3, as DNA: TGTGCCAGCAGTGAGGTGACAGGGGACACCGGGGAGCTGTTTTTT. It codes for CASSEVTGDTGELFF.

V and J are TRBV7-2 and TRBJ2-5, with a possible D match to TRBD2 (6 bases). Near its end, the DNA agrees better with TRBJ2-7, so the J call may be wrong. This CDR3 comprises 14 residues. Germline assignment: CDR1 SGHTA and CDR2 FQGNSA. The CDR3 here is CASSSEGPVYEQYF. CDR3 nucleotides: TGTGCCAGCAGCTCGGAGGGACCCGTCTACGAGCAGTACTTC.

The chain couples TRBV7-2 to TRBJ1-5, with TRBD1 as a possible D gene (6 bases). V lost 8 bases, J lost 3 bases, and 8 bases lay in between. CDR3 length: 12 amino acids. The V gene's germline CDR1 is SGHTA and CDR2 FQGNSA. The CDR3 protein is CASGGPNQPQHF. The CDR3 DNA sequence: TGTGCCAGCGGGGGCCCCAATCAGCCCCAGCATTTT.

In this sample, this clone turned up once. CDR3 sequence (DNA): TGCGCCAGCAGCCCTTGGGGCCAGGGGCCTCAAGAGACCCAGTACTTC. This encodes CASSPWGQGPQETQYF. V usage is TRBV10-1 and J usage is TRBJ2-5, with D possibly matching TRBD1 (6 bases). CDR1 and CDR2 from the germline V gene are WNHNN and SYGVQD (reference sequence). This CDR3 has 16 amino acids. The V end was cut by 6 bases, the J end by 2 bases, with 19 bases between.

The V call is TRBV28, the J call TRBJ2-5, with TRBD2 matching 9 bases. J was trimmed by 5 bases and V by 6 bases; bases with no gene match: 7. Germline V gives CDR1 MDHEN, CDR2 SYDVKM. The CDR3 has 14 residues. The CDR3 reads CASRQAGGWETQYF. Here the CDR3 DNA reads TGTGCCAGCAGGCAAGCGGGAGGCTGGGAGACCCAGTACTTC.